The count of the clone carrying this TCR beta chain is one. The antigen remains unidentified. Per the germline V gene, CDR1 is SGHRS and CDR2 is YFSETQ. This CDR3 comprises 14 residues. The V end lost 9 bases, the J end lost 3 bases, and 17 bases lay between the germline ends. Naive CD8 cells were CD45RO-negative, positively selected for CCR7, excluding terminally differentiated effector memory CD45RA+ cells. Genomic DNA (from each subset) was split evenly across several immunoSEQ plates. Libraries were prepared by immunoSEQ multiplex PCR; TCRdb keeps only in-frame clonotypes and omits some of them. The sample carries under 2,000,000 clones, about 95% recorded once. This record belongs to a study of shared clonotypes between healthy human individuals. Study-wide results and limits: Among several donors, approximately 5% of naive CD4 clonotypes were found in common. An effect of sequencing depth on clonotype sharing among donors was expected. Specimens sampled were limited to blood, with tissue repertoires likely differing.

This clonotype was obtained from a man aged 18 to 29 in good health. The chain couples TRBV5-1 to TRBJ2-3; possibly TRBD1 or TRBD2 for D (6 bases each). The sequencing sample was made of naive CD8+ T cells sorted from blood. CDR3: CATMEGVVTDTQYF. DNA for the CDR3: TGCGCCACAATGGAGGGGGTCGTGACAGATACGCAGTATTTT.